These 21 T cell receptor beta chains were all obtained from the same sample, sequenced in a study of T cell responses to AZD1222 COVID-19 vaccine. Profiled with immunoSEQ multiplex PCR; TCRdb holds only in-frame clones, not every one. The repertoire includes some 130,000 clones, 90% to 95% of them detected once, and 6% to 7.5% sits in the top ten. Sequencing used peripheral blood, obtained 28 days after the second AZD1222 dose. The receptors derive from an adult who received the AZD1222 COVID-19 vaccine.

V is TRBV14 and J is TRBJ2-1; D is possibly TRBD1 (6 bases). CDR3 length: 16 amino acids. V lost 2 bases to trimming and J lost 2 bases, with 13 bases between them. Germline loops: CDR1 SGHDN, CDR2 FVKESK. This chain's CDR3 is CASSQLKTGAYNEQFF. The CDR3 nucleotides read TGTGCCAGCAGCCAATTGAAGACAGGTGCCTACAATGAGCAGTTCTTC.

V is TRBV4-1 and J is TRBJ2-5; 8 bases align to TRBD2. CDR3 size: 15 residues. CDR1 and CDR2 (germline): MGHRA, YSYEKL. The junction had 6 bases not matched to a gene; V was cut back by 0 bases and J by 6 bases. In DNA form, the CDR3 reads TGCGCCAGCAGCCAAGATGGGACTAGGGAACAGACCCAGTACTTC. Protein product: CASSQDGTREQTQYF.

This CDR3 is CASSLEGTMNTEAFF. As DNA, the CDR3 is TGTGCCAGCAGCTTAGAGGGGACAATGAACACTGAAGCTTTCTTT. The chain is built from TRBV7-3 and TRBJ1-1; TRBD1 is a possible D gene (6 bases). The V and J ends lost 2 bases and 0 bases respectively, with 10 bases between them. Germline V gene lookup returns CDR1 SGHTA and CDR2 FQGTGA. This CDR3 is 15 amino acids long.

CDR3 sequence (DNA): TGTGCCAGCAGTTCAAAGAACAGCAATCAGCCCCAGCATTTT. Residues: CASSSKNSNQPQHF. The gene calls are TRBV27 and TRBJ1-5; D is ambiguous. The CDR3 totals 14 residues. Trimming stripped 4 bases from V and 1 base from J, with 8 bases between. Germline-derived CDR1 and CDR2 are MNHEY and SMNVEV (reference sequence).

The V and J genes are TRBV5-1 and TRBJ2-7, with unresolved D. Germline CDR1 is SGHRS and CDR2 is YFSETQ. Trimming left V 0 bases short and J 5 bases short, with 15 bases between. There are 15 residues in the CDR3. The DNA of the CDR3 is TGCGCCAGCAGCTTGGTGGGCAGGTCCATCAACGAGCAGTACTTC. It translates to CASSLVGRSINEQYF. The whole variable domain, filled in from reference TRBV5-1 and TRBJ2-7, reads KAGVTQTPRYLIKTRGQQVTLSCSPISGHRSVSWYQQTPGQGLQFLFEYFSETQRNKGNFPGRFSGRQFSNSRSEMNVSTLELGDSALYLCASSLVGRSINEQYFGPGTRLTVT.

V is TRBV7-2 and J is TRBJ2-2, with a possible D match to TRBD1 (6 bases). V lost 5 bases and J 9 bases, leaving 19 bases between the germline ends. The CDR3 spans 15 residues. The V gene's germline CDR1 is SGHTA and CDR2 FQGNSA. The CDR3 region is CASSPPPRGLRELFF. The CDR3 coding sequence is TGTGCCAGCAGCCCCCCACCCAGGGGTCTAAGGGAGCTGTTTTTT.

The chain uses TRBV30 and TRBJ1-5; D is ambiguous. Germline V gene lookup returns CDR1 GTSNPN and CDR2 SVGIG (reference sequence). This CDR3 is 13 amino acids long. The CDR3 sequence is CASAPGSNQPQHF. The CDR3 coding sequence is TGTGCATCAGCCCCAGGTAGCAATCAGCCCCAGCATTTT.

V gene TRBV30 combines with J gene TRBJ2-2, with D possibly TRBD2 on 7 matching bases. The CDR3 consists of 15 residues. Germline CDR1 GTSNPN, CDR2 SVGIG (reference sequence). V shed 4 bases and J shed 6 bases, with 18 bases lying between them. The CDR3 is CAWTLKGGGAGELFF. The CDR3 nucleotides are TGTGCCTGGACTCTAAAGGGGGGAGGGGCCGGGGAGCTGTTTTTT.

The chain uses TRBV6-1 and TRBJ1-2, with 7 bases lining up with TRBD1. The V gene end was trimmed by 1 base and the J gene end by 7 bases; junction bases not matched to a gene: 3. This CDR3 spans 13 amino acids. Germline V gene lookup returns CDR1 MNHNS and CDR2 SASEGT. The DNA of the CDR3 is TGTGCCAGCAGTGAAGGGACAGGTCTTGGCTACACCTTC. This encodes CASSEGTGLGYTF.

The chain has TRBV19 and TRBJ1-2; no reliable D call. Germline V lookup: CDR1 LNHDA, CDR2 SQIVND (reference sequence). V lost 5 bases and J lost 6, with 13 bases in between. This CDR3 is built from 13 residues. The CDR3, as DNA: TGTGCCAGTAGTGATCACGGTGGTGATGGCTACACCTTC. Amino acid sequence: CASSDHGGDGYTF.

Written as DNA, the CDR3 is TGTGCCAGCAGCGTGTACAGGGGGCTGTCTGGCTACACCTTC. Protein sequence: CASSVYRGLSGYTF. This sequence joins TRBV9 and TRBJ1-2, with 9 bases identical to TRBD1. Losses at the gene ends were 2 bases for V and 7 bases for J; bases not matched to a gene: 6. The CDR3 is 14 amino acids. From germline, CDR1 is SGDLS and CDR2 YYNGEE. The full variable domain, with the rest looked up from reference TRBV9 and TRBJ1-2, is DSGVTQTPKHLITATGQRVTLRCSPRSGDLSVYWYQQSLDQGLQFLIQYYNGEERAKGNILERFSAQQFPDLHSELNLSSLELGDSALYFCASSVYRGLSGYTFGSGTRLTVV.

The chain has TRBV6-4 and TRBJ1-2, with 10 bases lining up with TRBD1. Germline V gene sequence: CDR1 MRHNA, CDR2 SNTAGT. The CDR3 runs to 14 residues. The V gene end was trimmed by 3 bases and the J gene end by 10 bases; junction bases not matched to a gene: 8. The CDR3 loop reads CASSEVFGQGVYTF. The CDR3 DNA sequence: TGTGCCAGCAGTGAGGTGTTCGGACAGGGGGTCTACACCTTC.

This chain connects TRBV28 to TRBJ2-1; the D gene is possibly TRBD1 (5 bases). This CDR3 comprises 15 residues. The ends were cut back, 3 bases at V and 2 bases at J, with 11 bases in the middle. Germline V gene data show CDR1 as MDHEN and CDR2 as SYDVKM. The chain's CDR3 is CASSFGQGAYNEQFF. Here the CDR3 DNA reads TGTGCCAGCAGTTTCGGGCAGGGTGCCTACAATGAGCAGTTCTTC.

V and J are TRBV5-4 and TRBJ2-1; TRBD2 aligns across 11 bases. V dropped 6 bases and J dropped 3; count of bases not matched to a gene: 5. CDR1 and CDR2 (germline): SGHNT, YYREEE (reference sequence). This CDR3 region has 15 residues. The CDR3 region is CASTQGLADYNEQFF. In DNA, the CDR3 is TGTGCCAGCACCCAGGGACTAGCGGACTACAATGAGCAGTTCTTC.

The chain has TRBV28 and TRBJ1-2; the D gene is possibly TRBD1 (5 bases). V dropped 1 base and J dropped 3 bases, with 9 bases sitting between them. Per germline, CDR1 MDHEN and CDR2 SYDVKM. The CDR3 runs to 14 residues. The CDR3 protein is CASSLLLRDYGYTF. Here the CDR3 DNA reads TGTGCCAGCAGTTTATTGCTCAGGGACTATGGCTACACCTTC.

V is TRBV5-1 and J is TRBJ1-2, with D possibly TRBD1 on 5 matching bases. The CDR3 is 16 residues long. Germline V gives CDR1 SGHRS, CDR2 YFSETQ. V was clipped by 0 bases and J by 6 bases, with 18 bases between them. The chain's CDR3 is CASSLDLRVRSNGYTF. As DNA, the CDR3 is TGCGCCAGCAGCTTGGACCTCAGGGTACGATCGAATGGCTACACCTTC. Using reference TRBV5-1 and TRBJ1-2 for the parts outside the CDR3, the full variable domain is KAGVTQTPRYLIKTRGQQVTLSCSPISGHRSVSWYQQTPGQGLQFLFEYFSETQRNKGNFPGRFSGRQFSNSRSEMNVSTLELGDSALYLCASSLDLRVRSNGYTFGSGTRLTVV.

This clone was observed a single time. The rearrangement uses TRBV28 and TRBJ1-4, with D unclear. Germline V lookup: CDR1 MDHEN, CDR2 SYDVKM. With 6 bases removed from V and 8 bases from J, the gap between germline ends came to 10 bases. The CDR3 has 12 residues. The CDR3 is CASSSGGEKLFF. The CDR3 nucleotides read TGTGCCAGCAGCTCCGGTGGAGAAAAACTGTTTTTT.

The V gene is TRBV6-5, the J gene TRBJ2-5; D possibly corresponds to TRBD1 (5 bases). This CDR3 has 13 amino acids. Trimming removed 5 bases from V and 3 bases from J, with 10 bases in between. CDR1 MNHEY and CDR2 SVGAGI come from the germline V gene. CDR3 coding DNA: TGTGCCAGCAGTACGACAGTTAAAGAGACCCAGTACTTC. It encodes CASSTTVKETQYF.

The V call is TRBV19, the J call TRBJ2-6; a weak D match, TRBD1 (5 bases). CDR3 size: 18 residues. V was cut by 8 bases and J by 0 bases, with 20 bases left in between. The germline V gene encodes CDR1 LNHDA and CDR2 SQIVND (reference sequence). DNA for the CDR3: TGTGCCAGTTTAGGGGATGGCTCTCCCTTCTCTGGGGCCAACGTCCTGACTTTC. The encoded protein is CASLGDGSPFSGANVLTF. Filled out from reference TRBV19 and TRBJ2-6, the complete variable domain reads DGGITQSPKYLFRKEGQNVTLSCEQNLNHDAMYWYRQDPGQGLRLIYYSQIVNDFQKGDIAEGYSVSREKKESFPLTVTSAQKNPTAFYLCASLGDGSPFSGANVLTFGAGSRLTVL.

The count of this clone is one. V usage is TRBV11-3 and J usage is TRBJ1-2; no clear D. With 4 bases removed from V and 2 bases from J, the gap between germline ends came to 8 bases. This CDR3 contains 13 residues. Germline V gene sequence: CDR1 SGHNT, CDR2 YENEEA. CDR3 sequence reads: CASSSAPNYGYTF. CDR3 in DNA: TGTGCCAGCAGCTCGGCCCCAAACTATGGCTACACCTTC.

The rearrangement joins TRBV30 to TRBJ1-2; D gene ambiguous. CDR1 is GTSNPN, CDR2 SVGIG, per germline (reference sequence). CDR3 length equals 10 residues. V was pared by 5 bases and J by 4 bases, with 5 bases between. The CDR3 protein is CAWGSYGYTF. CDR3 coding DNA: TGTGCCTGGGGGTCCTATGGCTACACCTTC.